This is a list of T cell receptor beta chains from one sample in a study of control samples from healthy donors and cancer patients. Clones were read by immunoSEQ multiplex PCR, and TCRdb kept only the in-frame ones, dropping some. The repertoire includes 100,000 to 150,000 clones, about 90% of them detected once, and around 2% sits in the top ten. Sample: blood. These receptor sequences come from a man aged 18-30 years in good health. The CDR3 runs from the conserved cysteine through the conserved F or W. A D gene is named only where the DNA matches it firmly. Clone size is given for some rows only: seen once, a few or many times, or a class if the clone is expanded.

abundance | d_gene | j_gene | v_gene | CDR3nt | CDR3aa
- | - | TRBJ2-3 | TRBV3-1/TRBV3-2 | TGTGCCAGCAGCCAAGGGGCCACAGATACGCAGTATTTT | CASSQGATDTQYF
- | TRBD1 | TRBJ2-2 | TRBV11-3 | TGTGCCAGCAGCGACAGGGCCCGCACCGGGGAGCTGTTTTTT | CASSDRARTGELFF
- | - | TRBJ1-5 | TRBV10-3 | TGTGCCATCAGTGAGTCTGGTCAGCCCCAGCATTTT | CAISESGQPQHF
- | TRBD2 | TRBJ2-1 | TRBV28 | TGTGCCAGCAGTTTTGGACTAGCGGGAGTGAAAGGTCGGAATGAGCAGTTCTTC | CASSFGLAGVKGRNEQFF
few | - | TRBJ1-5 | TRBV7-3 | TGTGCCAGCAGCTTAACGGGGGGGACCAATCAGCCCCAGCATTTT | CASSLTGGTNQPQHF
- | - | TRBJ1-3 | TRBV28 | TGTGCCAGCTGGTCTCCACAAAACACCATATATTTT | CASWSPQNTIYF
- | TRBD1 | TRBJ1-2 | TRBV20-1 | TGCAGTGCTACGGGTACAGGGGAGAGCACCTTC | CSATGTGESTF
- | TRBD1 | TRBJ1-5 | TRBV27 | TGTGCCAGCAGCAAATACCCCACTCTCATTGGGACAGGGGATCAGCCCCAGCATTTT | CASSKYPTLIGTGDQPQHF
- | TRBD2 | TRBJ2-7 | TRBV18 | TGTGCCAGCTCACCGATTCTAGCGGGAGCGGACGAGCAGTACTTC | CASSPILAGADEQYF
- | TRBD2 | TRBJ2-1 | TRBV6-1 | TGTGCCAGCAGTGAAGTAGGCGGGGAGGGGTTCTTC | CASSEVGGEGFF
- | TRBD1 | TRBJ2-1 | TRBV4-3 | TGCGCCAGCAGCCAAGATGTACAGGGGTCCTACAATGAGCAGTTCTTC | CASSQDVQGSYNEQFF
- | - | TRBJ1-5 | TRBV28 | TGTGCCAGCACCAGGGGAGTAGGGGCCCTCAATCAGCCCCAGCATTTT | CASTRGVGALNQPQHF
- | - | TRBJ2-1 | TRBV11-2 | TGTGCCAGCAGCCCGCGCGGTAGCTCCTACAATGAGCAGTTCTTC | CASSPRGSSYNEQFF
once | - | TRBJ2-7 | TRBV6-2/TRBV6-3 | TGTGCCAGCAGCAGAACAGCGAGCGAGCAGTACTTC | CASSRTASEQYF
once | TRBD2 | TRBJ2-1 | TRBV19 | TGTGCCAGTAGTTCTCCGGGACTAGCGGGAGGGTGGTCCTACAATGAGCAGTTCTTC | CASSSPGLAGGWSYNEQFF
- | TRBD1 | TRBJ1-2 | TRBV2 | TGTGCCAGCAGCTCTCTAGGACAGGGGGCGCCAAGCCAGCGGGGCTACACCTTC | CASSSLGQGAPSQRGYTF
- | TRBD1 | TRBJ1-2 | TRBV5-1 | TGCGCCAGCAGCTTGAGTGTGGGACAGGGTAATGGCTACACCTTC | CASSLSVGQGNGYTF
once | TRBD2 | TRBJ2-5 | TRBV27 | TGTGCCAGCAGTTTCAGCGGGAGGCGACAAGAGACCCAGTACTTC | CASSFSGRRQETQYF
- | TRBD1 | TRBJ2-7 | TRBV6-5 | TGTGCCAGCTTTTCAGGGGGCTTGGTCGAGCAGTACTTC | CASFSGGLVEQYF
few | TRBD1 | TRBJ2-7 | TRBV6-6 | TGTGCCAGCGGACTCACCGGGACAGGATTGGGGGAGCAGTACTTC | CASGLTGTGLGEQYF
- | TRBD1 | TRBJ2-7 | TRBV19 | TGTGCCAGTAGTCAAGGACAGGAGTTTATTTCCTACGAGCAGTACTTC | CASSQGQEFISYEQYF
- | - | TRBJ2-2 | TRBV7-3 | TGTGCCAGCAGCCCAACCCGGAACCCCACCGGGGAGCTGTTTTTT | CASSPTRNPTGELFF
- | - | TRBJ2-2 | TRBV14 | TGTGCCAGCAGCCCGCCCCCGGGAAGGCCGAACACCGGGGAGCTGTTTTTT | CASSPPPGRPNTGELFF
once | - | TRBJ1-6 | TRBV3-1/TRBV3-2 | TGTGCCAGCAGCCGGATCGACAGTTCACCCCTCCACTTT | CASSRIDSSPLHF
once | - | TRBJ1-1 | TRBV4-1 | TGCGCCAGCAGCGCCCGGACGGGGAACACTGAAGCTTTCTTT | CASSARTGNTEAFF
- | - | TRBJ1-1 | TRBV11-3 | TGTGCCAGCAGCCACGGACAGAGGGCCCCTGAAGCTTTCTTT | CASSHGQRAPEAFF
- | TRBD2 | TRBJ2-1 | TRBV5-1 | TGCGCCAGCAACTCAGCGGGGGGGAACAATGAGCAGTTCTTC | CASNSAGGNNEQFF
once | TRBD1 | TRBJ1-2 | TRBV6-5 | TGTGCCAGCAGGCGCCGACAGGGAAGCTATGGCTACACCTTC | CASRRRQGSYGYTF
- | TRBD1 | TRBJ1-1 | TRBV5-1 | TGCGCCAGCAATGACAGGGTGAACACTGAAGCTTTCTTT | CASNDRVNTEAFF
- | - | TRBJ2-1 | TRBV18 | TGTGCCAGCTCGCCCGGTCGTACCTTCAATGAGCAGTTCTTC | CASSPGRTFNEQFF
- | - | TRBJ1-2 | TRBV7-3 | TGTGCCAGCAGCCAAGGGGGTAGGAACTATGGCTACACCTTC | CASSQGGRNYGYTF
- | - | TRBJ2-7 | TRBV12-3/TRBV12-4 | TGTGCCAGCAGTTTTTCCAGCTCCAACGAGCAGTACTTC | CASSFSSSNEQYF
- | - | TRBJ1-1 | TRBV2 | TGTGCCAGCAGTCTGCTATTAAGGGACATGAAGATGGGGGCTTTCTTT | CASSLLLRDMKMGAFF
- | TRBD1 | TRBJ2-1 | TRBV5-4 | TGTGCCAGCAGCTGGGACAGCAACAATGAGCAGTTCTTC | CASSWDSNNEQFF
- | TRBD1 | TRBJ1-1 | TRBV29-1 | TGCAGCGCGGCACAGGGGGACGGCACTGAAGCTTTCTTT | CSAAQGDGTEAFF
- | TRBD1 | TRBJ2-5 | TRBV14 | TGTGCCAGCAGCCTTCGGGACAGGGGGGTCTTCGCGGAGACCCAGTACTTC | CASSLRDRGVFAETQYF
- | - | TRBJ1-1 | TRBV6-1 | TGTGCCAGCAGTGAAGAGGGTCGCGGCCAAAAGGCTTTCTTT | CASSEEGRGQKAFF
- | TRBD2 | TRBJ2-7 | TRBV7-2 | TGTGCCAGCAGCCTCCCGTCTGTAGGCGGGAGTTTTCACGAGCAGTACTTC | CASSLPSVGGSFHEQYF
- | TRBD2 | TRBJ2-2 | TRBV5-8 | TGTGCCAGCAGCTCCCTTCCCCCTTTAGCGGGCCACACCGGGGAGCTGTTTTTT | CASSSLPPLAGHTGELFF
- | TRBD2 | TRBJ2-1 | TRBV27 | TGTGCCAGCAGTTTCAGGGGATTAGGCGGGAGGAAAAACAATGAGCAGTTCTTC | CASSFRGLGGRKNNEQFF